The 14 T cell receptor beta chains presented below share a single source sample, sequenced in a study of blood T cell repertoires in COVID-19. Generated by immunoSEQ multiplex PCR, the TCRdb table keeps only in-frame clones and is missing some. The data hold 230,000 or so clones, with roughly 80% observed a single time. Sequences were obtained from peripheral blood. These receptors were taken from a human donor in a cohort sampled during active COVID-19.

In its sample, this clone was seen once. CDR3 in amino acids: CASSVGQVGANVLTF. The CDR3, as DNA: TGTGCCAGCAGCGTAGGGCAGGTAGGGGCCAACGTCCTGACTTTC. The chain carries TRBV9 and TRBJ2-6; D unresolved. V lost 0 bases to trimming and J lost 4 bases, with 8 bases between them. CDR3 size: 15 residues. Germline CDR1 and CDR2: SGDLS and YYNGEE.

This clone was detected a few times. This chain joins TRBV28 and TRBJ2-4; unclear D gene. CDR1 and CDR2 (germline): MDHEN, SYDVKM. V gave up 2 bases and J gave up 0 bases, with 14 bases separating them. There are 17 residues in the CDR3. The CDR3 coding sequence is TGTGCCAGCAGTTTAAGTGACACGTCGCTAGCCAAAAACATTCAGTACTTC. Its protein product is CASSLSDTSLAKNIQYF. Full variable domain (outside the CDR3, taken from reference TRBV28 and TRBJ2-4): DVKVTQSSRYLVKRTGEKVFLECVQDMDHENMFWYRQDPGLGLRLIYFSYDVKMKEKGDIPEGYSVSREKKERFSLILESASTNQTSMYLCASSLSDTSLAKNIQYFGAGTRLSVL.

The rearrangement joins TRBV6-4 to TRBJ1-3; 7 positions match TRBD1. CDR3 size: 12 residues. Trimming cost V 9 bases and J 2 bases; bases outside gene matches: 1. The germline V gene encodes CDR1 MRHNA and CDR2 SNTAGT. CDR3 nucleotide sequence: TGTGCCAGAGGACAGGCTGGAAACACCATATATTTT. It yields the protein CARGQAGNTIYF.

The chain uses TRBV24-1 and TRBJ1-2; 9 nucleotides line up with TRBD1. The CDR3 spans 12 residues. With 7 bases clipped from V and 6 bases from J, the junction kept 2 bases outside the gene matches. Germline V gene sequence: CDR1 KGHDR, CDR2 SFDVKD. The CDR3 nucleotides read TGTGCCACCAGGGGACAGGGAAATGGCTACACCTTC. It is translated as CATRGQGNGYTF.

Only a few counts were recorded for this clone. The V and J genes are TRBV27 and TRBJ1-2, with a possible D match to TRBD1 (5 bases). V was shortened by 2 bases and J by 4 bases, with 8 bases between the two germline ends. Per the germline V gene, CDR1 is MNHEY and CDR2 is SMNVEV (reference sequence). The CDR3 spans 13 residues. DNA of the CDR3: TGTGCCAGCAGTTTACGGGGGATCTATGGCTACACCTTC. This codes for CASSLRGIYGYTF.

This chain connects TRBV6-2 or TRBV6-3 to TRBJ2-7, with D perhaps matching TRBD2 (5 bases). The CDR3 contains 14 residues. The V gene lost 4 bases and the J gene lost 5 bases, with 15 bases spanning the gap. The germline gives CDR1 MNHEY, CDR2 SVGEGT. The CDR3 coding sequence is TGTGCCAGCAGTTCGCCCCAGGAGGCGGACGAGCAGTACTTC. Its protein product is CASSSPQEADEQYF.

J is TRBJ2-3 and V is TRBV7-9; D possibly corresponds to TRBD2 (5 bases). Trimming removed 7 bases from V and 5 bases from J, with 10 bases in between. The CDR3 loop spans 12 amino acids. CDR1 and CDR2 from the germline V gene are SEHNR and FQNEAQ (reference sequence). The CDR3 here is CASTTRGDTQYF. Written as DNA, the CDR3 is TGTGCCAGCACCACCCGGGGAGATACGCAGTATTTT.

The rearrangement links TRBV19 to TRBJ2-2, with no clear D. Looked up from germline, CDR1 is LNHDA and CDR2 is SQIVND (reference sequence). V lost 7 bases to trimming and J lost 4 bases, with 4 bases between them. The CDR3 has 11 residues. The CDR3 loop is CASTGTGELFF. The DNA for the CDR3 is TGTGCCAGTACCGGCACCGGGGAGCTGTTTTTT.

The chain uses TRBV18 and TRBJ1-2; TRBD1 matches at 7 bases. The CDR3 loop spans 17 amino acids. The germline V gene has CDR1 KGHSH and CDR2 LQKENI. With V trimmed by 4 bases and J by 0 bases, 11 bases remained unmatched. The DNA for the CDR3 is TGTGCCAGCTCACAAATCCGGGACAGTACTTCTAACTATGGCTACACCTTC. Protein product: CASSQIRDSTSNYGYTF.

The rearrangement joins TRBV27 to TRBJ1-2, with 9 bases lining up with TRBD1. Germline V CDR1 and CDR2: MNHEY, SMNVEV (reference sequence). V gave up 8 bases and J gave up 0 bases; unmatched junction bases: 1. This CDR3 comprises 13 residues. CDR3 nucleotides: TGTGCCAGCCGGGACAGGGCTAACTATGGCTACACCTTC. Protein sequence: CASRDRANYGYTF.

V usage is TRBV28 and J usage is TRBJ1-6; no clear D gene. The CDR3 has 16 amino acids. V lost 7 bases and J 6 bases, leaving 19 bases between the germline ends. The germline CDR1 and CDR2 sequences are MDHEN and SYDVKM. CDR3 bases: TGTGCCAGCAACTTGTTTAGTGAAGGACTTAATTCACCCCTCCACTTT. Its translation is CASNLFSEGLNSPLHF.

The chain recombines TRBV28 with TRBJ1-1; D is possibly TRBD1 (6 bases). The germline V and J ends were trimmed by 7 bases and 10 bases, with 19 bases remaining between them. CDR3 length: 13 residues. CDR1 is MDHEN, CDR2 SYDVKM, per germline. The CDR3 protein is CASTEGGFERAFF. Written as DNA, the CDR3 is TGTGCCAGCACCGAGGGGGGGTTTGAGCGAGCTTTCTTT.

V usage is TRBV19 and J usage is TRBJ1-1; the D is unclear. With 7 bases removed from V and 4 bases from J, the gap between germline ends came to 13 bases. This CDR3 is built from 13 residues. Germline V gives CDR1 LNHDA, CDR2 SQIVND (reference sequence). The DNA of the CDR3 is TGTGCCAGTAACGACGGAGGATTCACTGAAGCTTTCTTT. It encodes CASNDGGFTEAFF. Combining the CDR3 with reference TRBV19 and TRBJ1-1 gives the whole variable domain DGGITQSPKYLFRKEGQNVTLSCEQNLNHDAMYWYRQDPGQGLRLIYYSQIVNDFQKGDIAEGYSVSREKKESFPLTVTSAQKNPTAFYLCASNDGGFTEAFFGQGTRLTVV.

This chain's CDR3 is CASRKSNTIYF. In nucleotides, the CDR3 is TGTGCCAGCAGAAAGTCGAACACCATATATTTT. The chain combines TRBV12-3 or TRBV12-4 with TRBJ2-2; no clear D gene. The DNA end is more similar to TRBJ1-3, so the J call may be wrong. The CDR3 consists of 11 residues.